This T cell receptor (beta chain) was sequenced for a study of cytomegalovirus exposure and HLA in healthy donors. PCR was performed using 60 Vbeta and 13 Jbeta primers. Here immunoSEQ multiplex PCR was the method, and the copy in TCRdb shows in-frame clones only, minus some. The profile shows tens of thousands of clones, just under 80% of them singletons. There are 15 residues in the CDR3. The V gene's germline CDR1 is SEHNR and CDR2 FQNEAQ (reference sequence). J was trimmed by 2 bases and V by 5 bases; bases with no gene match: 6. Donors had nominal health at sampling but likely had unrecorded immune exposures.

Sequenced material: PBMCs. V and J are TRBV7-9 and TRBJ2-3; 8 bases line up with TRBD2. This receptor was taken from a male donor in good health and CMV-seropositive. CDR3 residues: CASSIVAGSTDTQYF. The CDR3 DNA is TGTGCCAGCAGCATAGTAGCGGGGTCCACAGATACGCAGTATTTT.